Shown below are 5 T cell receptor beta chains from a single sample sequenced in a study of T cells in Graves' hyperthyroidism and ophthalmopathy. The source material, RNA transcripts, was used to amplify TCR beta CDR3 regions. HTBI primers were the set used in a first-round RT-PCR of the TCR CDR3. MiXCR, run by TCRdb on the multiplex PCR reads, gives a single entry per CDR3 protein. The table has about 690,000 distinct CDR3 sequences, roughly 17% seen once. Sequences were obtained from blood. The source of these receptors is a man aged 50-59 years with Graves' hyperthyroidism.

In this sample, this clonotype turned up a few times. The rearrangement joins TRBV20-1 to TRBJ2-1; D unclear. Trimming shortened V by 4 bases and J by 0 bases, and 16 bases separated the two germline ends. Looked up from germline, CDR1 is DFQATT and CDR2 is SNEGSKA (reference sequence). The CDR3 covers 16 residues. The CDR3 loop is CSAKSIGFRSYNEQFF. CDR3 nucleotides: TGCAGTGCTAAGAGTATAGGTTTCCGCTCCTACAATGAGCAGTTCTTC.

This clonotype has a count of ten or more. J is TRBJ2-5 and V is TRBV5-4; 11 nucleotides agree with TRBD2. V shed 3 bases, J shed 2 bases, and the junction held 3 bases outside the gene matches. This CDR3 comprises 15 residues. Germline lookup yields CDR1 SGHNT and CDR2 YYREEE (reference sequence). CDR3 in DNA: TGTGCCAGCAGCTGGGGGACTAGCGGACAAGAGACCCAGTACTTC. Its translation is CASSWGTSGQETQYF.

This clonotype has only a few counts. The CDR3 sequence is CSARRTGEWELFF. The CDR3 region has the DNA TGCAGTGCTAGAAGGACAGGGGAATGGGAGCTGTTTTTT. V and J are TRBV20-1 and TRBJ2-2; 9 bases map to TRBD1. Unmatched junction bases numbered 4, after V lost 2 bases and J lost 9 bases. Germline lookup yields CDR1 DFQATT and CDR2 SNEGSKA (reference sequence). The CDR3 spans 13 residues.

The CDR3 loop reads CASSFSLAKPPSYEQYF. The CDR3, as DNA: TGTGCCAGCAGTTTTAGTCTAGCGAAGCCACCATCCTACGAGCAGTACTTC. The chain employs TRBV28 and TRBJ2-7, with a weak D call TRBD2 (6 bases). CDR1 is MDHEN, CDR2 SYDVKM, per germline. CDR3 length: 17 amino acids. V was pared by 3 bases and J by 1 base, with 19 bases between.

Ten or more counts support this clonotype. The chain employs TRBV18 and TRBJ2-5; D unresolved. The length of the CDR3 is 12 residues. V was shortened by 5 bases and J by 5 bases, with 9 bases between the two germline ends. CDR1 is KGHSH, CDR2 LQKENI, per germline. The CDR3 coding sequence is TGTGCCAGCTCATCGAATACGGAGACCCAGTACTTC. It translates to CASSSNTETQYF.